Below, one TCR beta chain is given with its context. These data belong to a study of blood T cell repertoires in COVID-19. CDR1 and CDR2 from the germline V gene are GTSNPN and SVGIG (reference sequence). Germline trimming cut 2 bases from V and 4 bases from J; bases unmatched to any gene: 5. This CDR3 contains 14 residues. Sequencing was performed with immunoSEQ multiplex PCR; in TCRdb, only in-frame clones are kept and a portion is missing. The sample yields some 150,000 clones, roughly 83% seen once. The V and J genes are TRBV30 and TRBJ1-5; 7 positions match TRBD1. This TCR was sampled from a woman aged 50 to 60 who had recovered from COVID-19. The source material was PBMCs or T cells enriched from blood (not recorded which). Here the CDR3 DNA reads TGTGCCTGGAGTCTACGGGACAGAAATCAGCCCCAGCATTTT. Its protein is CAWSLRDRNQPQHF.